Listed here are 2 T cell receptor beta chains from one sample, sequenced in a study of T cell responses to AZD1222 COVID-19 vaccine (dated by TCRdb to the early 2020s). The time point label of this sample denotes: baseline before first vaccination. Libraries were prepared through the immunoSEQ multiplex PCR assay. TCRdb obtained this table from immuneACCESS and retained in-frame rearrangements with V and J assigned. These tables miss some clones; where compared with another copy, unresolved V genes account for less than half of the shortfall, and the remainder is unexplained. For this sample there are about 150,000 clones; just over 90% appear just once. More than 8% of the sample goes to the ten largest clones. This material consisted of peripheral blood, taken on day 0 of AZD1222 vaccination. Source of these receptors: an adult in good health.

The J gene is TRBJ2-7, the V gene TRBV11-2; D may be TRBD1 (6 bases). The germline V gene has CDR1 SGHAT and CDR2 FQNNGV. This CDR3 is 15 amino acids long. V was cut by 1 base and J by 2 bases, with 12 bases left in between. This CDR3 is CASSLGTGTPYEQYF. The CDR3 nucleotides are TGTGCCAGCAGCTTAGGAACAGGGACACCCTACGAGCAGTACTTC.

V is TRBV5-1 and J is TRBJ2-7; possible D gene TRBD1, 5 bases. Deletions cut 0 bases from V and 5 bases from J, with 6 bases between. This CDR3 spans 12 amino acids. Germline lookup yields CDR1 SGHRS and CDR2 YFSETQ. The CDR3 loop is CASSLGQNEQYF. The DNA for the CDR3 is TGCGCCAGCAGCTTGGGACAGAACGAGCAGTACTTC.